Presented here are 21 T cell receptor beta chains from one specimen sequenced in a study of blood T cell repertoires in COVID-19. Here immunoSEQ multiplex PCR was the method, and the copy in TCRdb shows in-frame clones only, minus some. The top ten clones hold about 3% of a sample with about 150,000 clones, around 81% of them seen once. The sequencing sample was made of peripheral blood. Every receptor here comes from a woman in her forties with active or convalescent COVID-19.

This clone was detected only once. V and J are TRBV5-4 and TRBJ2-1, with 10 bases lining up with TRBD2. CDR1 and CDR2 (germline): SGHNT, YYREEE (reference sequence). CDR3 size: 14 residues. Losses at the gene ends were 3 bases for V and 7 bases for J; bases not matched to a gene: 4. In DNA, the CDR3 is TGTGCCAGCAGCTCTCGGACTAGCGGAAATGAGCAGTTCTTC. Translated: CASSSRTSGNEQFF.

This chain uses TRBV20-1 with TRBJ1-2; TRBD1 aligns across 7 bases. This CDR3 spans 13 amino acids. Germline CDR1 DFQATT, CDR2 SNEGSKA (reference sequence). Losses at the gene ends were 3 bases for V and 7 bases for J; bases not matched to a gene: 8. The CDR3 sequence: CSASNRGVRGYTF. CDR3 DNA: TGCAGTGCTAGTAACAGGGGAGTCCGTGGCTACACCTTC.

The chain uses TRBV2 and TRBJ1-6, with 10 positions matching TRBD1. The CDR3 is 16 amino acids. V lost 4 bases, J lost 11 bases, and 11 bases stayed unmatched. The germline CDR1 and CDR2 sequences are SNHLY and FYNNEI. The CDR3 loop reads CASSAKRTGGHPPLHF. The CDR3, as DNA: TGTGCCAGCAGTGCGAAACGGACAGGGGGGCATCCACCCCTCCACTTT.

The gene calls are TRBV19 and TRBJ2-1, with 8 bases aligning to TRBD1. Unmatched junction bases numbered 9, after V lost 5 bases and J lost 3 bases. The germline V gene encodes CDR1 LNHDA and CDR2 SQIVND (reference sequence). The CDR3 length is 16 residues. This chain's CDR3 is CASSPWAGQGYNEQFF. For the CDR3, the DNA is TGTGCCAGTAGTCCATGGGCAGGACAGGGCTACAATGAGCAGTTCTTC.

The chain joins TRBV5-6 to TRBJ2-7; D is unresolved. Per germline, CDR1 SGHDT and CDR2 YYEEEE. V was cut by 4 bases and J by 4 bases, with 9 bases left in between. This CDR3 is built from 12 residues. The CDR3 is CASSLTAYEQYF. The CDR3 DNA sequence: TGTGCCAGCAGCCTTACAGCTTACGAGCAGTACTTC.

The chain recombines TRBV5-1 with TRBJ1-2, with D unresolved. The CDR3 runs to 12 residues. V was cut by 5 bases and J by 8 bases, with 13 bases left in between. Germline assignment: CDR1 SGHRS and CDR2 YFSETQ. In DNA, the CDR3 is TGCGCCAGCAGGAAGGAGGAGCGGGGCTACACCTTC. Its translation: CASRKEERGYTF.

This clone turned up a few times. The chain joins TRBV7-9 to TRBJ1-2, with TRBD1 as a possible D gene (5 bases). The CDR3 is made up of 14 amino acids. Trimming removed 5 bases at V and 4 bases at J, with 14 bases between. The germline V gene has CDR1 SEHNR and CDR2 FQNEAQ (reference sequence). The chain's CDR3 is CASSPYRDSYGYTF. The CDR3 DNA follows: TGTGCCAGCAGCCCTTACCGTGACAGCTATGGCTACACCTTC.

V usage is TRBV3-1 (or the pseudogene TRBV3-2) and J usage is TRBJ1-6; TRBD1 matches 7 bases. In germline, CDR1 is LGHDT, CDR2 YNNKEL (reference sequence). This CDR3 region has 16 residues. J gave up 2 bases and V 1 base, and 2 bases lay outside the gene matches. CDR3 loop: CASSQVTGAYNSPLHF. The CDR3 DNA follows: TGTGCCAGCAGCCAAGTCACAGGGGCCTATAATTCACCCCTCCACTTT.

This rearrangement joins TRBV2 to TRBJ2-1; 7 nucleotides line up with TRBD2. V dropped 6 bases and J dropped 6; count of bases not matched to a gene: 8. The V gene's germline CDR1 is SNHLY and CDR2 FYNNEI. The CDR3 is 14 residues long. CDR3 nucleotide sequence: TGTGCCAGCAGGGGGGAGCGGGATCGCAATGAGCAGTTCTTC. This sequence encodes CASRGERDRNEQFF. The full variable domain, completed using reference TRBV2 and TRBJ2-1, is EPEVTQTPSHQVTQMGQEVILRCVPISNHLYFYWYRQILGQKVEFLVSFYNNEISEKSEIFDDQFSVERPDGSNFTLKIRSTKLEDSAMYFCASRGERDRNEQFFGPGTRLTVL.

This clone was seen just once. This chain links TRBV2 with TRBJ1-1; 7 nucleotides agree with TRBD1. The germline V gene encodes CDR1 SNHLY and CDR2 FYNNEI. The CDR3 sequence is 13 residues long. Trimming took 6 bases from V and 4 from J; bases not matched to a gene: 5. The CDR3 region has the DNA TGTGCCAGCAGGCTCGGGACAGTCACTGAAGCTTTCTTT. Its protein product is CASRLGTVTEAFF.

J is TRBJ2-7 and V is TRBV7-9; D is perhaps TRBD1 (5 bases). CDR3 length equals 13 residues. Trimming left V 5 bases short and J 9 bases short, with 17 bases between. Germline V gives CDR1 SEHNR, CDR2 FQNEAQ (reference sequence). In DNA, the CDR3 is TGTGCCAGCAGCCTTGGGGCAGGACCCGGGCAGTACTTC. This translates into CASSLGAGPGQYF.

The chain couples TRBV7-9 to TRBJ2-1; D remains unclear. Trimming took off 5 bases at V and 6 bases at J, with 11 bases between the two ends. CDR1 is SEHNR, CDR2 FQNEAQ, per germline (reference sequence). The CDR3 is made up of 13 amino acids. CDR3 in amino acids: CASSQERFNEQFF. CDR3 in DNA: TGTGCCAGCAGCCAAGAGCGATTCAATGAGCAGTTCTTC.

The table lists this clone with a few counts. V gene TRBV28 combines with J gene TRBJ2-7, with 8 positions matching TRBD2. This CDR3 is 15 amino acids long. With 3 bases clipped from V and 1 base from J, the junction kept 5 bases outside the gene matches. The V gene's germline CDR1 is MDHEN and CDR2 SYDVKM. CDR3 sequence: CASSFPAGGSYEQYF. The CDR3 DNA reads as TGTGCCAGCAGTTTCCCCGCGGGAGGTTCCTACGAGCAGTACTTC.

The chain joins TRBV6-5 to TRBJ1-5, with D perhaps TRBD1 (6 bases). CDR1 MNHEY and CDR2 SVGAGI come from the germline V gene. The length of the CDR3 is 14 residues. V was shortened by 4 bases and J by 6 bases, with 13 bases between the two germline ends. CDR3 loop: CASSLGARGQPQHF. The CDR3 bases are TGTGCCAGCAGTTTGGGGGCCCGGGGTCAGCCCCAGCATTTT.

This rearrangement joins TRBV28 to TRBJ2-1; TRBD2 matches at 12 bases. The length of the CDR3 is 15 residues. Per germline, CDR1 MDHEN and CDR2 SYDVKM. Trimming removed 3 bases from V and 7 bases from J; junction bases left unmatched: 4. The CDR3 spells CASSFGLAGWNEQFF. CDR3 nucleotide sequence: TGTGCCAGCAGTTTCGGACTAGCGGGGTGGAATGAGCAGTTCTTC.

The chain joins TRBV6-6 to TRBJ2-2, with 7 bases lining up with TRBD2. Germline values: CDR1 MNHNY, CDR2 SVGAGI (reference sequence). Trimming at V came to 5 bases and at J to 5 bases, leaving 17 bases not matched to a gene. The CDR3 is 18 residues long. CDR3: CASSPTLPGRRGTGELFF. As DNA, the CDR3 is TGTGCCAGCAGTCCCACCCTCCCGGGACGGCGGGGGACCGGGGAGCTGTTTTTT.

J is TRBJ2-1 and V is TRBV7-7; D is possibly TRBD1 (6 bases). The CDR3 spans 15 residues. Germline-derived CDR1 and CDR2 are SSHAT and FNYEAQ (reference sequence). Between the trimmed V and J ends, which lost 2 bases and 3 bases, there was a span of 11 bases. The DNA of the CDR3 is TGTGCCAGCAGCTTATCTACAGGGAACTACAATGAGCAGTTCTTC. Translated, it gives CASSLSTGNYNEQFF. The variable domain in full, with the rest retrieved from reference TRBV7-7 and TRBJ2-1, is GAGVSQSPRYKVTKRGQDVTLRCDPISSHATLYWYQQALGQGPEFLTYFNYEAQPDKSGLPSDRFSAERPEGSISTLTIQRTEQRDSAMYRCASSLSTGNYNEQFFGPGTRLTVL.

CDR3 loop: CASSLAYNEQFF. The CDR3 DNA sequence: TGTGCCAGCAGCTTGGCGTACAATGAGCAGTTCTTC. The genes are TRBV5-6 and TRBJ2-1; D is ambiguous. Germline assignment: CDR1 SGHDT and CDR2 YYEEEE. Trimming shortened V by 0 bases and J by 4 bases, and 2 bases separated the two germline ends. There are 12 residues in the CDR3.

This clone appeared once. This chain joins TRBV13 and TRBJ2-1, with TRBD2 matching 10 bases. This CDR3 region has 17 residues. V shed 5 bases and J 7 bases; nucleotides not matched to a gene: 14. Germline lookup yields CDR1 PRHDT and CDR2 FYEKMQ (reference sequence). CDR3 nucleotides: TGTGCCAGCAGCCCGGGGGATAGCGGGAGGTCATCGAATGAGCAGTTCTTC. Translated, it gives CASSPGDSGRSSNEQFF.

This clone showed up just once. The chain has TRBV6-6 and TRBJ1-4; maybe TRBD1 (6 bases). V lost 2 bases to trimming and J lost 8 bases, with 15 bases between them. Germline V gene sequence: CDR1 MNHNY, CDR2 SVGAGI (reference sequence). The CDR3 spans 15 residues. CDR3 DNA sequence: TGTGCCAGCAGTTACGAGTCAGCAGGGGAGGAAAAACTGTTTTTT. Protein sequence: CASSYESAGEEKLFF.

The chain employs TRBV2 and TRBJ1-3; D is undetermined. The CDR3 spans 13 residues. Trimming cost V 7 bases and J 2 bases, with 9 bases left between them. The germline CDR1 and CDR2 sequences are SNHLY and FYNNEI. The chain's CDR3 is CASTGRAGNTIYF. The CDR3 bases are TGTGCCAGCACCGGGAGGGCTGGAAACACCATATATTTT.